This passage covers 7 T cell receptor beta chains from one sample sequenced in a study of beta chain features in type 1 diabetes. Findings and limits, study-wide: Within each of all four CD4+ subsets, Type 1 diabetes patients had TCRB CDR3s that were moderately but significantly shorter.

These TCRs' antigens remain unknown. Every isolated RNA sample was fully reverse transcribed, so sequencing captured expressed TCRB transcripts. Clones were read by immunoSEQ multiplex PCR, and TCRdb kept only the in-frame ones, dropping some. The sample holds 95,000 to 150,000 clones, 17% seen once. Sequencing was done on a sample of central memory CD4+ T cells from blood. These receptors were taken from a man between 18 and 29 years old with type 1 diabetes.

This clone was observed at least ten times. This chain links TRBV4-1 with TRBJ1-5; D not certain. Trimming stripped 1 base from V and 2 bases from J, with 12 bases between. Germline assignment: CDR1 MGHRA and CDR2 YSYEKL. The CDR3 runs to 16 residues. The CDR3 DNA reads as TGCGCCAGCAGCCAAGTCCTAGTTGGAGGCAATCAGCCCCAGCATTTT. It codes for CASSQVLVGGNQPQHF.

This rearrangement joins TRBV7-3 to TRBJ2-2; maybe TRBD1 (6 bases). CDR3 length: 14 amino acids. The germline CDR1 and CDR2 sequences are SGHTA and FQGTGA. V was pared by 5 bases and J by 6 bases, with 13 bases between. CDR3 DNA sequence: TGTGCCAGCAGCCCCGGGACATCGGCCGGGGAGCTGTTTTTT. This translates into CASSPGTSAGELFF.

The chain combines TRBV11-2 with TRBJ2-3, with TRBD2 matching over 7 bases. This CDR3 is built from 15 residues. V lost 3 bases and J lost 5; bases outside the gene matches: 8. From germline, CDR1 is SGHAT and CDR2 FQNNGV. The CDR3: CASSFQSSGVDTQYF. Written as DNA, the CDR3 is TGTGCCAGCAGCTTCCAGAGCAGCGGGGTAGATACGCAGTATTTT.

In this sample, this clone turned up many times. The chain recombines TRBV2 with TRBJ2-5; a possible D gene is TRBD1 (6 bases). V lost 6 bases to trimming and J lost 1 base, with 12 bases between them. The CDR3 has 14 amino acids. Germline V gene sequence: CDR1 SNHLY, CDR2 FYNNEI. The CDR3 sequence is CASRHRDFQETQYF. In nucleotides, the CDR3 is TGTGCCAGCAGGCACAGGGATTTCCAAGAGACCCAGTACTTC.

This chain joins TRBV30 and TRBJ1-1, with D uncertain. Per germline, CDR1 GTSNPN and CDR2 SVGIG (reference sequence). With 5 bases removed from V and 4 bases from J, the gap between germline ends came to 11 bases. The CDR3 contains 12 residues. The CDR3 spells CAWGEWATEAFF. DNA of the CDR3: TGTGCCTGGGGGGAATGGGCCACTGAAGCTTTCTTT.

The sample holds many counts of this clone. The genes are TRBV11-2 and TRBJ2-5; 13 bases match TRBD2. Looked up from germline, CDR1 is SGHAT and CDR2 is FQNNGV. The junction had 2 bases not matched to a gene; V was cut back by 4 bases and J by 6 bases. This CDR3 spans 14 amino acids. CDR3 sequence: CASSSGLAGKTQYF. CDR3 nucleotides: TGTGCCAGCAGCTCGGGACTAGCGGGAAAGACCCAGTACTTC.

This clone has more than one count but fewer than ten. The chain recombines TRBV2 with TRBJ2-7; the D is unclear. Per germline, CDR1 SNHLY and CDR2 FYNNEI. V lost 1 base to trimming and J lost 6 bases, with 10 bases between them. The CDR3 is 13 amino acids. Here the CDR3 DNA reads TGTGCCAGCAGTGAAGTGGGGAAGAGCGAGCAGTACTTC. It yields the protein CASSEVGKSEQYF.